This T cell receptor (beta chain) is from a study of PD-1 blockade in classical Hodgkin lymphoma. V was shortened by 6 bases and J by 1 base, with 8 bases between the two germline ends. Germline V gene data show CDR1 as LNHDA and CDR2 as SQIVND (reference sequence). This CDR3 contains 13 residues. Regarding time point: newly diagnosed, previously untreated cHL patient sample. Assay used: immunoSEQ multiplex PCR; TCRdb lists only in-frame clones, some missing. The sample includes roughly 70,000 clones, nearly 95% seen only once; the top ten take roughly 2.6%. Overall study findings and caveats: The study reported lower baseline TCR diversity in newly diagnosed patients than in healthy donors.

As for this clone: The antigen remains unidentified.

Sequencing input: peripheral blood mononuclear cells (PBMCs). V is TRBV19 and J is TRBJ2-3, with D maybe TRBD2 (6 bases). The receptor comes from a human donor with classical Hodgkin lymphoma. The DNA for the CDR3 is TGTGCCAGTAGCGGGACTGGCACAGATACGCAGTATTTT. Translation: CASSGTGTDTQYF.